The present T cell receptor (beta chain) was sequenced within a study of breast tumors, draining lymph nodes, adjacent tissues (dated by TCRdb to 2015 to 2016). Study-wide context: In breast cancer patients, the study compared the TCR beta repertoires of tumor, adjacent nontumor tissue and axillary lymph nodes. In human breast cancer, the study set out to assess how tumor, surrounding tissue and draining lymph node repertoires relate to one another and whether T cells might be exchanged between them. Broad study findings and their caveats: A scenario in which most tumor T cells derive from the lymph node and then expand within tumor tissue was judged to be consistent with the data. Tumor and nontumor tissue repertoires were significantly more similar in luminal-like than in basal-like breast cancer. T-cell repertoire diversity in tumors was found to be lower than in lymph nodes but higher than in nontumor tissue, and preferential V and J gene usage was observed. The study presented the conclusion that tumor T cells originate in lymph nodes as consistent with a hypothesis, not as something directly demonstrated.

This clonotype was counted many times. It lacks a known antigen. No base quality information exists; no much larger clone differs at one position. The CDR1 and CDR2 encoded by the germline V gene are SNHLY and FYNNEI. From the cysteine through the phenylalanine, the CDR3 covers 10 amino acids. Kept here is only the CDR3 DNA, which spans 30 bases and is read in frame from base 1. Cut back by 5 bases and 3 bases, the V and J ends lie 1 base apart. The instrument was an Illumina HiSeq 2000. Multiplex PCR amplification was used to build the TCR beta chain libraries. The amplified TCR beta chain products were analyzed by high-throughput sequencing. Clones were called with MiXCR by TCRdb after fastp trimmed the public reads at Q25, and only in-frame beta chains were retained. When rows share a CDR3 protein, they turn into one entry using the most common DNA and genes. For this sample there are approximately 200,000 distinct CDR3 sequences; 25% to 40% appear just once. Of the sample, roughly 4% falls within the top ten clones.

The axillary draining lymph nodes of breast cancer patients were the source of the lymph node samples. The rearranged chain carries TRBV2 and TRBJ2-5, with the D gene uncertain. The sequenced material came from axillary lymph node tissue. The TCR comes from a female donor with breast cancer. Some clones in this sample may be carry-over from other donors' samples. Here the CDR3 is given as CASSKETQYF. The DNA is TGTGCCAGCAGTAAAGAGACCCAGTACTTC.